This T cell receptor beta chain came from a study of blood T cell repertoires in COVID-19. Original data processing: Amplification of reference gene primers was used by the study to estimate nucleated cell counts. This table comes from immunoSEQ multiplex PCR, and its TCRdb copy is limited to in-frame clones, with some not included. V and J calls and clone size are given by that table; D and trimming were obtained from the DNA. Here the sample spans 75,000 to 95,000 clones, 90% to 95% being singletons. CDR1 LNHDA and CDR2 SQIVND come from the germline V gene (reference sequence). V shed 0 bases and J 10 bases; nucleotides not matched to a gene: 4. The CDR3 is 14 residues long.

What was sequenced was peripheral blood. The rearrangement joins TRBV19 to TRBJ1-4; TRBD1 matches 8 bases. The TCR sequence derives from a man aged 55 to 70 with acute or convalescent COVID-19. The DNA for the CDR3 is TGTGCCAGTAGTATAGATGCGACAGGGGTAAAACTGTTTTTT. Protein product: CASSIDATGVKLFF.